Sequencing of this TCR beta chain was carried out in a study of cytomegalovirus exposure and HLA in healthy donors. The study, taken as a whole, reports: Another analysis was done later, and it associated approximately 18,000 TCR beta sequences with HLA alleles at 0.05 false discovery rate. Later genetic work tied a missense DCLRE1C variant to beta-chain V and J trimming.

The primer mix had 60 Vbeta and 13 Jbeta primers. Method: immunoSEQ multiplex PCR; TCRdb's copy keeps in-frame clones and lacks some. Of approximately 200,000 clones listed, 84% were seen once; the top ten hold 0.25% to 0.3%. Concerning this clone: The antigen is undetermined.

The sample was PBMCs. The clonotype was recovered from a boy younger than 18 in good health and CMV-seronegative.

This CDR3 is CSGGTTNQETQYF. In nucleotides, the CDR3 is TGCAGCGGCGGGACTACGAACCAAGAGACCCAGTACTTC. The chain couples TRBV29-1 to TRBJ2-5; 7 bases fit TRBD2. The CDR3 covers 13 residues. The V gene end was trimmed by 7 bases and the J gene end by 0 bases; junction bases not matched to a gene: 5. In germline, CDR1 is SQVTM, CDR2 ANQGSEA.